The rows below give T cell receptor beta chains drawn from one sample of a study of shared clonotypes between healthy human individuals. Produced via immunoSEQ multiplex PCR; TCRdb's table is partial and in-frame only. The profile covers hundreds of thousands of clones, with around two thirds appearing a single time and approximately 1.6% taken by the ten largest. Sequencing was performed on memory CD4+ T cells sorted from blood. These receptors were collected from a young woman in good health. Each CDR3 is given with its conserved first and last residue. Each record gives: J gene, D gene, V gene, clone size, CDR3 protein, CDR3 DNA. A D gene is named only where the DNA matches it firmly. Clone size is not always given. Where it is, it says once, few, many or a class for expanded clones.

J gene: TRBJ2-7; D gene: NA; V gene: TRBV5-1; clone size: few; CDR3 protein: CASSWGTVTYEQYF; CDR3 DNA: TGCGCCAGCAGCTGGGGGACGGTGACCTACGAGCAGTACTTC
J gene: TRBJ2-7; D gene: NA; V gene: TRBV28; clone size: few; CDR3 protein: CASSKSTGLPSYEQYF; CDR3 DNA: TGTGCCAGCAGCAAAAGCACAGGGCTACCCTCCTACGAGCAGTACTTC
J gene: TRBJ2-7; D gene: NA; V gene: TRBV11-2; clone size: once; CDR3 protein: CASSLAEGLGAYEQYF; CDR3 DNA: TGTGCCAGCAGCTTAGCCGAGGGTCTTGGGGCCTACGAGCAGTACTTC
J gene: TRBJ2-7; D gene: NA; V gene: TRBV5-1; clone size: NA; CDR3 protein: CASTPPRYEQYF; CDR3 DNA: TGCGCCAGCACCCCCCCCAGGTACGAGCAGTACTTC
J gene: TRBJ2-7; D gene: NA; V gene: TRBV27; clone size: NA; CDR3 protein: CASRPGQGIDEQYF; CDR3 DNA: TGTGCCAGCCGTCCCGGTCAGGGAATCGACGAGCAGTACTTC
J gene: TRBJ2-1; D gene: TRBD2; V gene: TRBV9; clone size: NA; CDR3 protein: CASSVDSGRYNEQFF; CDR3 DNA: TGTGCCAGCAGCGTTGATAGCGGGAGGTACAATGAGCAGTTCTTC
J gene: TRBJ2-7; D gene: NA; V gene: TRBV5-1; clone size: NA; CDR3 protein: CASSLADSDKDEQYF; CDR3 DNA: TGCGCCAGCAGCTTGGCGGACTCGGACAAGGACGAGCAGTACTTC
J gene: TRBJ2-1; D gene: TRBD2; V gene: TRBV14; clone size: NA; CDR3 protein: CAPKAGGRLVGEQFF; CDR3 DNA: TGTGCCCCAAAAGCGGGAGGCCGACTAGTCGGTGAGCAGTTCTTC
J gene: TRBJ2-5; D gene: TRBD2; V gene: TRBV6-1; clone size: NA; CDR3 protein: CAISELAGGPFETQYF; CDR3 DNA: TGTGCCATCAGTGAACTAGCGGGAGGGCCTTTTGAGACCCAGTACTTC
J gene: TRBJ2-1; D gene: TRBD2; V gene: TRBV2; clone size: once; CDR3 protein: CASSEWGRGSYNEQFF; CDR3 DNA: TGTGCCAGCAGTGAATGGGGGAGGGGCTCCTACAATGAGCAGTTCTTC
J gene: TRBJ2-1; D gene: TRBD2; V gene: TRBV28; clone size: NA; CDR3 protein: CASSGLAPTNEQFF; CDR3 DNA: TGTGCCAGCAGTGGACTAGCGCCCACTAATGAGCAGTTCTTC
J gene: TRBJ2-5; D gene: NA; V gene: TRBV18; clone size: NA; CDR3 protein: CASSPTQETQYF; CDR3 DNA: TGTGCCAGCTCACCTACACAAGAGACCCAGTACTTC
J gene: TRBJ1-2; D gene: NA; V gene: TRBV5-1; clone size: NA; CDR3 protein: CASSLAWGTDYGYTF; CDR3 DNA: TGCGCCAGCAGCTTGGCCTGGGGGACGGACTATGGCTACACCTTC
J gene: TRBJ2-1; D gene: TRBD1; V gene: TRBV11-2; clone size: NA; CDR3 protein: CASSLDRRAYNEQFF; CDR3 DNA: TGTGCCAGCAGCTTGGACAGGCGAGCCTACAATGAGCAGTTCTTC
J gene: TRBJ2-3; D gene: NA; V gene: TRBV29-1; clone size: NA; CDR3 protein: CSVEDIPAGSYTDTQYF; CDR3 DNA: TGCAGCGTTGAAGATATCCCGGCAGGATCTTACACAGATACGCAGTATTTT
J gene: TRBJ1-2; D gene: NA; V gene: TRBV28; clone size: NA; CDR3 protein: CAIGPLGVGVFNTF; CDR3 DNA: TGTGCCATCGGCCCACTGGGGGTAGGGGTGTTCAACACCTTC
J gene: TRBJ2-7; D gene: NA; V gene: TRBV5-1; clone size: NA; CDR3 protein: CASSLGDRDFYEQYF; CDR3 DNA: TGCGCCAGCAGCTTGGGGGATCGGGATTTCTACGAGCAGTACTTC